These T cell receptor beta chains were read from a single sample in a study of OX40 agonist ivuxolimab in advanced cancers. Data came from immunoSEQ multiplex PCR; TCRdb stores just in-frame clones and leaves some out. The sample yields 55,000 to 90,000 clones, 70% to 90% seen once. Source: CD4+ or CD8+ T cells sorted from blood, taken in a trial of the OX40 agonist ivuxolimab. The receptor set was obtained from an adult with an advanced solid tumor such as melanoma, head and neck, liver or kidney cancer. Each CDR3 is given with its conserved first and last residue. Each record gives: clone size, J gene, D gene, V gene, CDR3 DNA, CDR3 protein. A D gene is named only where the DNA matches it firmly. The size entry is marked missing in some rows and otherwise reads once, few, many or a size class.

>-|TRBJ1-4|TRBD1|TRBV28
TGTGCCACAGGGGGGAGCGGGGGAAGGGGTGAAAAACTGTTTTTT
CATGGSGGRGEKLFF
>-|TRBJ2-1|-|TRBV7-6
TGTGCCAGCAGCTTAAATACGGGGGCCACCTACAATGAGCAGTTCTTC
CASSLNTGATYNEQFF
>-|TRBJ1-1|-|TRBV2
TGTGCCAGCAGATGGGGTAGGAACACTGAAGCTTTCTTT
CASRWGRNTEAFF
>once|TRBJ2-4|-|TRBV11-1
TGTGCCAGCAGCCCCGGGACCCCCGAACTGGGAAACATTCAGTACTTC
CASSPGTPELGNIQYF
>-|TRBJ1-4|-|TRBV16
TGTGCCAGCAGCCGGGACACGTCTAATGAAAAACTGTTTTTT
CASSRDTSNEKLFF
>-|TRBJ1-3|-|TRBV9
TGTGCCAGCAGCCCCATTGACGGAAACACCATATATTTT
CASSPIDGNTIYF
>-|TRBJ1-1|TRBD1|TRBV5-4
TGTGCCAGCAGCCCCGCAGGGGGAGTGGGGGAAGCTTTCTTT
CASSPAGGVGEAFF
>-|TRBJ2-1|-|TRBV10-3
TGTGCCATAACCCGGGACGAAAACAATGAGCAGTTCTTC
CAITRDENNEQFF
>-|TRBJ2-3|-|TRBV5-1
TGCGCCAGCAGCTTGGCTTCAGGGGGCACAGATACGCAGTATTTT
CASSLASGGTDTQYF
>-|TRBJ2-5|-|TRBV30
TGTGCCTGGACCACCCCTGGGCAGCAAGAGACCCAGTACTTC
CAWTTPGQQETQYF
>-|TRBJ1-1|TRBD1|TRBV27
TGTGCCAGCAGTCTCCTGGACAGGGGGGGCACTGAAGCTTTCTTT
CASSLLDRGGTEAFF
>-|TRBJ1-1|-|TRBV7-9
TGTGCCAGCAGCCAATCAAGGGCGGACACTGAAGCTTTCTTT
CASSQSRADTEAFF
>-|TRBJ2-3|TRBD1|TRBV28
TGTGCCAGCAGTTTAGTGGCGGGACAGGGGGCTAGCACAGATACGCAGTATTTT
CASSLVAGQGASTDTQYF
>-|TRBJ1-1|-|TRBV7-3
TGTGCCAGCAGCTTAACCCCTCAGAACACTGAAGCTTTCTTT
CASSLTPQNTEAFF
>-|TRBJ2-3|-|TRBV6-1
TGTGCCAGCAGTGAAGCGCTAGGAGATACGCAGTATTTT
CASSEALGDTQYF